The T cell receptor beta chain described here comes from a study of blood T cell repertoires in COVID-19. The CDR3 totals 14 residues. Per germline, CDR1 SGHTA and CDR2 FQGNSA. The ends were cut back, 5 bases at V and 5 bases at J, with 15 bases in the middle. As originally analysed: Amplification with reference gene primers provided the estimates of nucleated cell counts. Repertoires were generated with immunoSEQ multiplex PCR, while TCRdb's copy carries only in-frame clones and drops some. D and trimming come from the DNA, and the V and J calls and clone size come from that table. The sample has 200,000 or so clones; 65% to 85% are singletons.

This TCR derives from a man aged 35 to 55 who had recovered from COVID-19. The sample was PBMCs or T cells enriched from blood (not recorded which). The chain carries TRBV7-2 and TRBJ2-5, with D unclear. CDR3 coding DNA: TGTGCCAGCAGCCTCGGTTGGGTGCGGGAGACCCAGTACTTC. Translation gives CASSLGWVRETQYF.